This paragraph covers one T cell receptor (beta chain) sequence. This sample stems from a study of blood T cell repertoires in COVID-19. Overall study: PBMCs, B-cell-depleted T cells, or T cells provided the cDNA or gDNA that made up the material.

Libraries were prepared by immunoSEQ multiplex PCR; TCRdb keeps only in-frame clonotypes and omits some of them. The table records about 310,000 clones, around 86% of them present only once. Germline CDR1 and CDR2: SNHLY and FYNNEI. Trimming pared 7 bases from V and 1 base from J, leaving 13 bases between. There are 14 residues in the CDR3. The TCR comes from a man over 45 with active or convalescent COVID-19. Sequencing input: peripheral blood. This chain connects TRBV2 to TRBJ1-1; D gene uncertain. This CDR3 is CASTPRTENTEAFF. The DNA for the CDR3 is TGTGCCAGCACCCCACGGACTGAGAACACTGAAGCTTTCTTT.